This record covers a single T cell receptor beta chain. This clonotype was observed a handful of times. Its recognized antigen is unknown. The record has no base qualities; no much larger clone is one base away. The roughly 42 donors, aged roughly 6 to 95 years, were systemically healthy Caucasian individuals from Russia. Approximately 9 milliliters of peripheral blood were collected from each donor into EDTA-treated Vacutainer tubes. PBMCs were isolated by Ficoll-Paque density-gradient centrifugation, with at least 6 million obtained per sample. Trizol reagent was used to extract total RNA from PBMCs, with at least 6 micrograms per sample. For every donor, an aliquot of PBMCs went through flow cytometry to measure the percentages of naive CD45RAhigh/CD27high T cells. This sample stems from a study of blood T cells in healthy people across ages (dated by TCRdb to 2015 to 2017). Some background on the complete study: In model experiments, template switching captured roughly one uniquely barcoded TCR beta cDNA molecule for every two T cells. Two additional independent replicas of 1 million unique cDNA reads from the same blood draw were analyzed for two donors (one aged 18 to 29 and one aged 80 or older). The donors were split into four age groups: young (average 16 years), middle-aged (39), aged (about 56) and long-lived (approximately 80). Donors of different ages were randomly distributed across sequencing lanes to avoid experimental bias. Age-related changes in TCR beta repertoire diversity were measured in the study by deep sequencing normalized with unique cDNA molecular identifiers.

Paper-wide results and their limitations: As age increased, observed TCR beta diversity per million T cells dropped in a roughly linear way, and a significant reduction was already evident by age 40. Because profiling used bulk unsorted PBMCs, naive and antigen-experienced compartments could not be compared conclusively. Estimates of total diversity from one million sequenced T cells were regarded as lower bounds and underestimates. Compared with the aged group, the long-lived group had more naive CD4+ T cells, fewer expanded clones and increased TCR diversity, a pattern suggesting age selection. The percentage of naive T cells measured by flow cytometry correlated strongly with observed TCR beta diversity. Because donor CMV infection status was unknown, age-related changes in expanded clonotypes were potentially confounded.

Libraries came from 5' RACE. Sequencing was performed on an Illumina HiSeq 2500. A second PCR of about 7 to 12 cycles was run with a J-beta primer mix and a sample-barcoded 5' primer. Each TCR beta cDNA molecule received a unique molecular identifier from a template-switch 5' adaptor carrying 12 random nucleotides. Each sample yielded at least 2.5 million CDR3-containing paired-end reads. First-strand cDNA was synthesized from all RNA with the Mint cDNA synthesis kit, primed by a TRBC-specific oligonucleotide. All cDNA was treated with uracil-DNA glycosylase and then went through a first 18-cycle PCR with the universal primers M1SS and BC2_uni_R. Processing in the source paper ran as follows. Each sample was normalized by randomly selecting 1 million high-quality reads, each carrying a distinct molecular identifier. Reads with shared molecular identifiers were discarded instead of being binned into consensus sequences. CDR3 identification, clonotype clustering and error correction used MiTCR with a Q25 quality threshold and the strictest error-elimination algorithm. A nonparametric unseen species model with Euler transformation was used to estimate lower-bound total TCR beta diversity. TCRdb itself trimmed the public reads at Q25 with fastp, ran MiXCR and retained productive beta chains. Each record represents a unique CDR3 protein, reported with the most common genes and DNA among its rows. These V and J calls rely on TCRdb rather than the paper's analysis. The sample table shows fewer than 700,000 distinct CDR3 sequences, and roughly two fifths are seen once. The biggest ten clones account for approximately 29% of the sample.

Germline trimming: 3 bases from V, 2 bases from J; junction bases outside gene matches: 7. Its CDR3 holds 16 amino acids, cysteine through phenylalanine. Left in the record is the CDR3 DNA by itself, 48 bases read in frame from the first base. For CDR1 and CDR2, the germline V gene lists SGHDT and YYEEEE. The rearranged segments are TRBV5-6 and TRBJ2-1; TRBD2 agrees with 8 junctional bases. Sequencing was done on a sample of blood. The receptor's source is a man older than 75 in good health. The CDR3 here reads CASSWVGGRPYNEQFF. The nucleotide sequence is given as TGTGCCAGCAGCTGGGTGGGCGGGAGGCCCTACAATGAGCAGTTCTTC.